This passage covers 7 T cell receptor beta chains from one sample sequenced in a study of regulatory T cells in long-lasting Graves disease. Time point here: persistent/refractory GD, antithyroid drugs over 5 years with positive TRAb. There was RNA extracted from PBMCs, and the TCR library was made from it. CDR3-region Arm-PCR and iRepertoire HTBI primers produced the TCR beta libraries. MiXCR was run by TCRdb on the multiplex PCR reads, yielding one entry per CDR3 protein. This table holds 350,000 to 450,000 distinct CDR3 sequences, 20% to 25% found once. The sequences come from peripheral blood mononuclear cells (PBMCs), collected when the disease was refractory, from a patient treated with antithyroid drugs. These receptors were obtained from a woman between 40 and 55 years old with Graves disease.

The chain links TRBV14 to TRBJ1-2; tentatively, D is TRBD1 (5 bases). The germline V and J ends were trimmed by 4 bases and 4 bases, with 13 bases remaining between them. Germline CDR1 is SGHDN and CDR2 is FVKESK. This CDR3 is 14 amino acids long. CDR3 sequence: CASSPTGTGYGYTF. DNA for the CDR3: TGTGCCAGCAGCCCCACTGGGACGGGCTATGGCTACACCTTC. Using reference TRBV14 and TRBJ1-2 for the parts outside the CDR3, the full variable domain is EAGVTQFPSHSVIEKGQTVTLRCDPISGHDNLYWYRRVMGKEIKFLLHFVKESKQDESGMPNNRFLAERTGGTYSTLKVQPAELEDSGVYFCASSPTGTGYGYTFGSGTRLTVV.

This clonotype showed up just a few times. The gene calls are TRBV10-3 and TRBJ1-3, with 9 positions matching TRBD1. CDR1 is ENHRY, CDR2 SYGVKD, per germline. V gave up 4 bases and J gave up 2 bases; unmatched junction bases: 9. The CDR3 consists of 17 residues. CDR3 protein: CAISVWDRDKAGNTIYF. Written as DNA, the CDR3 is TGTGCCATCAGTGTGTGGGACAGGGATAAGGCTGGAAACACCATATATTTT.

This clonotype was seen repeatedly, ten times or more. The chain combines TRBV15 with TRBJ1-5, with D uncertain. V was pared by 0 bases and J by 6 bases, with 9 bases between. Germline V gene lookup returns CDR1 LNHNV and CDR2 YYDKDF (reference sequence). This CDR3 is built from 14 residues. The CDR3 here is CATSREGLGQPQHF. The CDR3 DNA follows: TGTGCCACCAGCAGAGAAGGGCTAGGTCAGCCCCAGCATTTT.

Only a few counts were recorded for this clonotype. The genes are TRBV30 and TRBJ2-7; D unresolved. Trimming cost V 0 bases and J 6 bases, with 9 bases left between them. The CDR3 extends over 12 amino acids. CDR1 and CDR2 (germline): GTSNPN, SVGIG (reference sequence). The CDR3, as DNA: TGTGCCTGGAGTGTACAGCCCAGCGAGCAGTACTTC. It translates to CAWSVQPSEQYF.

The J gene is TRBJ1-6, the V gene TRBV5-5; no clear D. The CDR3 has 16 residues. The V and J ends lost 1 base and 1 base respectively, with 9 bases between them. Germline V lookup: CDR1 SGHKS, CDR2 YYEKEE (reference sequence). The CDR3 region is CASSLYSGSYNSPLHF. The CDR3 DNA reads TGTGCCAGCAGCTTGTACTCTGGATCCTATAATTCACCCCTCCACTTT.

This clonotype occurred a few times. The rearrangement uses TRBV6-1 and TRBJ2-7; TRBD2 is a possible D gene (5 bases). Germline V gives CDR1 MNHNS, CDR2 SASEGT. This CDR3 contains 16 residues. With 5 bases removed from V and 0 bases from J, the gap between germline ends came to 17 bases. The CDR3 here is CASSTSGGRYSYEQYF. CDR3 DNA sequence: TGTGCCAGCAGTACCTCCGGCGGGCGTTACTCCTACGAGCAGTACTTC.

Comment on this clonotype: Mismatch with germline at one junction end may stem from a read error. The V gene is TRBV3-1, the J gene TRBJ1-1; no clear D gene. The germline CDR1 and CDR2 sequences are LGHDT and YNNKEL (reference sequence). The CDR3 length is 13 residues. CDR3 in amino acids: CACSRNLDTEAFF. In DNA, the CDR3 is TGTGCCTGCAGCCGCAACTTGGACACTGAAGCTTTCTTT.